This T cell receptor (beta chain) was recorded in a study of blood T cell repertoires in COVID-19. Study in general: Samples representing acute and convalescent COVID-19 were sourced from the United States, Italy and Spain. T cells, B-cell-depleted T cells, or PBMCs supplied cDNA or gDNA.

The ends were cut back, 3 bases at V and 0 bases at J, with 18 bases in the middle. The CDR3 covers 17 residues. Germline CDR1 is DFQATT and CDR2 is SNEGSKA (reference sequence). Enrollment of patients from Seattle took place during active infection, with longitudinal follow-up. As processed by the authors: Amplification of reference gene primers provided the estimated nucleated cell counts. Only in-frame clones appear in the TCRdb table, and some are missing; sequencing was by immunoSEQ multiplex PCR. V and J calls and clone size are those listed in that table; D and trimming were worked out from the DNA. The table lists 200,000 to 250,000 clones, 83% of them singletons.

This receptor was identified in a woman aged 30 to 39 with COVID-19, enrolled during active disease. The chain joins TRBV20-1 to TRBJ2-1; tentative D call: TRBD2 (5 bases). Sequencing input: peripheral blood. Here the CDR3 DNA reads TGCAGTGCTAGTGGTAACCATCGAGGGAGCTCCTACAATGAGCAGTTCTTC. Protein: CSASGNHRGSSYNEQFF.